These 4 T cell receptor beta chains came from one sample sequenced in a study of control samples from healthy donors and cancer patients. Sequencing was performed with immunoSEQ multiplex PCR; in TCRdb, only in-frame clones are kept and a portion is missing. The data show under 200,000 clones, roughly 94% seen once. Specimen: blood. Receptors were obtained from a middle-aged woman in good health.

The gene calls are TRBV4-3 and TRBJ2-4; perhaps TRBD1 as D (5 bases). The CDR3 runs 15 residues. Trimming stripped 0 bases from V and 2 bases from J, with 8 bases between. CDR1 and CDR2 (germline): LGHNA, YSLEER. The CDR3 region has the DNA TGCGCCAGCAGCCAAGAGGCAGGGACCAAAAACATTCAGTACTTC. Protein: CASSQEAGTKNIQYF.

The chain is built from TRBV9 and TRBJ2-5; 8 positions match TRBD2. CDR3 length: 15 residues. With 3 bases clipped from V and 2 bases from J, the junction kept 6 bases outside the gene matches. Germline CDR1 reads SGDLS; CDR2 reads YYNGEE. In DNA, the CDR3 is TGTGCCAGCAGCGCGTCCGGGACTAGTCAAGAGACCCAGTACTTC. This gives the protein CASSASGTSQETQYF.

The chain uses TRBV11-3 and TRBJ1-6; TRBD1 might be the D (5 bases). Germline CDR1 and CDR2: SGHNT and YENEEA. CDR3 length: 14 amino acids. Deletions cut 1 base from V and 10 bases from J, with 11 bases between. For the CDR3, the DNA is TGTGCCAGCAGCTTAGGAGGGACCGGATCACCCCTCCACTTT. It translates to CASSLGGTGSPLHF.

This clone was seen once. This rearrangement joins TRBV5-1 to TRBJ1-5; D may be TRBD1 (6 bases). The V and J ends lost 4 bases and 7 bases respectively, with 15 bases between them. Germline CDR1 is SGHRS and CDR2 is YFSETQ. The CDR3 sequence is 14 residues long. The CDR3 sequence is CASSVIQGGQPQHF. CDR3 nucleotides: TGCGCCAGCAGCGTAATACAGGGTGGGCAGCCCCAGCATTTT.